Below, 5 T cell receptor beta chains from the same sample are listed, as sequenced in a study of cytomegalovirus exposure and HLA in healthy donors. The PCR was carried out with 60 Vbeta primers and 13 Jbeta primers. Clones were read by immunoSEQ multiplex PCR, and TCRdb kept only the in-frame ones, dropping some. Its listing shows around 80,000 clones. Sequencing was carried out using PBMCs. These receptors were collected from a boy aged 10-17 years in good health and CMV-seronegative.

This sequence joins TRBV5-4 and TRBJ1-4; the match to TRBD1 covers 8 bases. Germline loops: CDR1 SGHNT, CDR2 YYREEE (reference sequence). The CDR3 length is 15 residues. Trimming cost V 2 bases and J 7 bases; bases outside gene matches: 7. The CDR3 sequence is CASSFPGGAGEKLFF. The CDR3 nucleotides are TGTGCCAGCAGCTTTCCAGGGGGCGCCGGTGAAAAACTGTTTTTT.

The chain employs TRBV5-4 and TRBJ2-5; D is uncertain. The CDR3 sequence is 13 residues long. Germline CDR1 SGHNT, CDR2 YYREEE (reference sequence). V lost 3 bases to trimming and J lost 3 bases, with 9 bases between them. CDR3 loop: CASSSWAEETQYF. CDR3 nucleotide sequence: TGTGCCAGCAGCTCTTGGGCCGAAGAGACCCAGTACTTC.

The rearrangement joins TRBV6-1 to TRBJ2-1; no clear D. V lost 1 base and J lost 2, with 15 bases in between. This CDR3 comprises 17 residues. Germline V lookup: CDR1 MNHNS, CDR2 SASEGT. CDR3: CASSEDRASVPYNEQFF. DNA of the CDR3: TGTGCCAGCAGTGAAGATAGAGCCTCCGTCCCCTACAATGAGCAGTTCTTC.

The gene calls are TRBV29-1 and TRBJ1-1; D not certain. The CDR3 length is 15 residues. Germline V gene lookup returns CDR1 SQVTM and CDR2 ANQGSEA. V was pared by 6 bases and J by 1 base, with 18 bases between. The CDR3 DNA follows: TGCAGCGTCCCCCCCGCCGTGGCAGGGAACACTGAAGCTTTCTTT. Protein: CSVPPAVAGNTEAFF.

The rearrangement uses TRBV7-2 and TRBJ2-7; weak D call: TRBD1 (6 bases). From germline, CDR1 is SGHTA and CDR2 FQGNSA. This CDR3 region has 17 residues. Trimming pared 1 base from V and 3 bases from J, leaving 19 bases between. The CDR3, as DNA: TGTGCCAGCAGCTTAGTTGCCCAGGGGAAAAGCTTCTACGAGCAGTACTTC. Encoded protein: CASSLVAQGKSFYEQYF.